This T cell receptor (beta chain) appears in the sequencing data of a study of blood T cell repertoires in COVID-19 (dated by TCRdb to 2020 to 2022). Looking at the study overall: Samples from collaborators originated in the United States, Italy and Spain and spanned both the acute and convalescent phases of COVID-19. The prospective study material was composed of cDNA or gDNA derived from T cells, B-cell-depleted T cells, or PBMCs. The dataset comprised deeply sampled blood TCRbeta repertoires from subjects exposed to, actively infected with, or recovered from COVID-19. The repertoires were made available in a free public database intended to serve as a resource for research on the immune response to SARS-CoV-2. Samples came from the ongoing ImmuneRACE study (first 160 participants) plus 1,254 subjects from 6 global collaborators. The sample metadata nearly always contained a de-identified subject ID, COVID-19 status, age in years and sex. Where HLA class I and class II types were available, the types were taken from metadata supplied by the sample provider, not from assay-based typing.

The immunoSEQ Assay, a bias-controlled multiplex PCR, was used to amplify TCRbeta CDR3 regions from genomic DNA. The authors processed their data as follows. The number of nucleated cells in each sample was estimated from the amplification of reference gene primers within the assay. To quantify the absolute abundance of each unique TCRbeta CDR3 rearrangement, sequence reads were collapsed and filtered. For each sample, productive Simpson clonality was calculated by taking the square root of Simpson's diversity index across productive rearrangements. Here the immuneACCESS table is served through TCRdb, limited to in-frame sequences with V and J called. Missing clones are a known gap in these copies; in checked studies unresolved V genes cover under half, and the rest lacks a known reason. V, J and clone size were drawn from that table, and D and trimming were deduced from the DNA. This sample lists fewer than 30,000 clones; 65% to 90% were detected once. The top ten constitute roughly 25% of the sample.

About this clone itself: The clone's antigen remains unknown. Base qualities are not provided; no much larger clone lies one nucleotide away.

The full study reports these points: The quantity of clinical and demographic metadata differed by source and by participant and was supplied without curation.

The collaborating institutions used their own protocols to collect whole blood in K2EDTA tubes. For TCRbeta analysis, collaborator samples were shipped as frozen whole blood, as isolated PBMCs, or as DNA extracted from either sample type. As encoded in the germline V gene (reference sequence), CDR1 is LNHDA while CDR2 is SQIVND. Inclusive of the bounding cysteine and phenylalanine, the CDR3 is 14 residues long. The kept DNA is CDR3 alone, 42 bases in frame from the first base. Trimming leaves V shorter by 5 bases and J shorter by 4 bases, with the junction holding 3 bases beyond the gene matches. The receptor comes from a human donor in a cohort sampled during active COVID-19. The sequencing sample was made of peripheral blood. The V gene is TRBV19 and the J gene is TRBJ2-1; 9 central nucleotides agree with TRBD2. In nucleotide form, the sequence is TGTGCCAGTAGTGTTAGCGGGAGTTACAATGAGCAGTTCTTC. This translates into CASSVSGSYNEQFF.